The following is a T cell receptor beta chain sequence with its context. Its matching antigen is unknown. The source of the sample is a study of siplizumab effects on memory and regulatory T cells. Findings of the study overall: Treatment with siplizumab left mappable alloreactive CD4+ clones averaging approximately 69% Treg-derived, compared with around 26% in controls. Researchers could not give a naive or memory phenotype to roughly 80-97% of proliferating CD4+ or CD8+ clones. Confirmation was lacking for the suppressive function of proliferating Tregs derived from siplizumab cultures.

This CDR3 is built from 16 residues. CDR1 and CDR2 (germline): MNHNY, SVGAGI (reference sequence). Trimming shortened V by 0 bases and J by 0 bases, and 11 bases separated the two germline ends. Each sample had roughly 10^5 TCR templates assayed. The method was immunoSEQ multiplex PCR; TCRdb's version includes in-frame clones alone and lacks a portion of them. The sample holds 100,000 to 120,000 clones, roughly 92% seen once. The chain carries TRBV6-6 and TRBJ1-2, with a weak D call TRBD1 (6 bases). Source material: CD4+ T cells sorted from blood. The sequence was collected from a human donor in good health. CDR3 sequence reads: CASSYSDRKANYGYTF. The CDR3 nucleotides read TGTGCCAGCAGTTACTCCGACAGGAAAGCTAACTATGGCTACACCTTC.